This T cell receptor beta chain was sequenced in a study of T cells after yellow fever vaccination. Overall study: SMART-Seq v4 Ultra Low Input handled preparation of low-cell-number fractions. Study outcomes and limitations: Abundant bulk-population clonotypes could contaminate the FACS-sorted repertoires. Booster sampling recovered most clones from primary vaccination (nearly 98% CD4, roughly 86% CD8).

This clonotype was counted many times. No antigen is known for it. A universal primer site and UMIs were added as TCR cDNA was made by 5'RACE template switching. Each CDR3 protein is one row after TCRdb ran MiXCR on the 5' RACE reads. The repertoire holds approximately 610,000 distinct CDR3 sequences, around 16% seen once, with 15% to 20% in the top ten. Trimming removed 5 bases from V and 5 bases from J; junction bases left unmatched: 5. The CDR3 contains 13 residues. CDR1 and CDR2 from the germline V gene are SGHTA and FQGTGA. This receptor was obtained from a man aged 18 to 29 who received the YFV17D yellow fever vaccine. Here the sequenced sample was PBMCs, taken 5 days after the first yellow fever vaccination. The rearrangement uses TRBV7-3 and TRBJ2-5; 7 nucleotides agree with TRBD1. CDR3 sequence (DNA): TGTGCCAGCAGCCCCGAGGGGGCTGAGACCCAGTACTTC. Translated, it gives CASSPEGAETQYF. The full variable domain, completed using reference TRBV7-3 and TRBJ2-5, is GAGVSQTPSNKVTEKGKYVELRCDPISGHTALYWYRQSLGQGPEFLIYFQGTGAADDSGLPNDRFFAVRPEGSVSTLKIQRTERGDSAVYLCASSPEGAETQYFGPGTRLLVL.